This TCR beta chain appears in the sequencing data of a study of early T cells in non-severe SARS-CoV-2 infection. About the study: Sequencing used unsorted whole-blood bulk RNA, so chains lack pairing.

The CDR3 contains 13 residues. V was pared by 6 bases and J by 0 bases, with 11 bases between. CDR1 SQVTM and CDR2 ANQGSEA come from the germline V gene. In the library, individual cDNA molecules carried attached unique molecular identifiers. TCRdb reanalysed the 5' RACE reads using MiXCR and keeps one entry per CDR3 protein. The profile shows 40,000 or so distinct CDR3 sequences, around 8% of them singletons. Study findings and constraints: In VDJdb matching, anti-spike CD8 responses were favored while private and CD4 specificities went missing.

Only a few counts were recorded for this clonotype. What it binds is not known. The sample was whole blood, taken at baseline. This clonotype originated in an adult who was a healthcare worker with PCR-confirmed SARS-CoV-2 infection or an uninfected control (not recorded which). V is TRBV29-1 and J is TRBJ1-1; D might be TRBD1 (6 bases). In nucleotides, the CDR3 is TGCAGCGTGGGAGGACAGATGAACACTGAAGCTTTCTTT. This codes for CSVGGQMNTEAFF.